This entry lists 25 T cell receptor beta chains sequenced from one sample in a study of cytomegalovirus exposure and HLA in healthy donors. A multiplex PCR was run with 60 Vbeta primers and 13 Jbeta primers. Clones were read by immunoSEQ multiplex PCR, and TCRdb kept only the in-frame ones, dropping some. The sample has some 110,000 clones; about four fifths are singletons. Sequenced input: PBMCs. Receptor source: a young man in good health and CMV-seronegative.

A few counts support this clone. The chain links TRBV6-6 to TRBJ1-1; 8 nucleotides match TRBD1. Per germline, CDR1 MNHNY and CDR2 SVGAGI (reference sequence). After removal of 5 bases from V and 1 base from J, the junction contained 3 bases not matched to a gene. The CDR3 contains 14 residues. The CDR3 is CASSPQGANTEAFF. Written as DNA, the CDR3 is TGTGCCAGCAGTCCCCAGGGGGCGAACACTGAAGCTTTCTTT.

This clone was counted between two and nine times. This chain uses TRBV19 with TRBJ2-2; TRBD2 matches at 9 bases. The germline V gene has CDR1 LNHDA and CDR2 SQIVND (reference sequence). The CDR3 runs 18 residues. The V and J ends lost 7 bases and 2 bases, in that order; junction bases with no gene match: 14. CDR3: CASIPRGLAGLNTGELFF. The DNA for the CDR3 is TGTGCCAGTATCCCCCGCGGGCTAGCGGGGCTCAACACCGGGGAGCTGTTTTTT.

The table lists this clone with a few counts. The CDR3 reads CASSGTSSDTQYF. CDR3 in DNA: TGTGCCAGTAGTGGGACTAGTTCAGATACGCAGTATTTT. The chain uses TRBV19 and TRBJ2-3, with 8 bases lining up with TRBD2. This CDR3 spans 13 amino acids. The germline CDR1 and CDR2 sequences are LNHDA and SQIVND (reference sequence). Germline trimming cut 5 bases from V and 4 bases from J; bases unmatched to any gene: 2.

V is TRBV7-2 and J is TRBJ1-1; D is perhaps TRBD1 (6 bases). Trimming removed 3 bases at V and 1 base at J, with 9 bases between. Germline CDR1 is SGHTA and CDR2 is FQGNSA. This CDR3 is 14 amino acids long. CDR3 amino acids: CASSFTGSNTEAFF. The CDR3, as DNA: TGTGCCAGCAGCTTTACAGGGTCGAACACTGAAGCTTTCTTT.

This clone has a single count. The chain has TRBV5-1 and TRBJ1-6, with 7 nucleotides matching TRBD1. Germline V gene lookup returns CDR1 SGHRS and CDR2 YFSETQ. The ends lost 0 bases at V and 2 bases at J; junction bases unmatched: 5. The CDR3 is made up of 17 amino acids. The CDR3 protein is CASSLDRGLTYNSPLHF. The CDR3 DNA sequence: TGCGCCAGCAGCTTGGACAGGGGCCTGACCTATAATTCACCCCTCCACTTT.

The chain uses TRBV30 and TRBJ1-1; D possibly corresponds to TRBD1 (6 bases). V was pared by 4 bases and J by 0 bases, with 12 bases between. Germline V gene lookup returns CDR1 GTSNPN and CDR2 SVGIG (reference sequence). This CDR3 is built from 14 residues. DNA of the CDR3: TGTGCCTGGAACAGGGCGCGGGTGAACACTGAAGCTTTCTTT. This encodes CAWNRARVNTEAFF.

This clone was observed a few times. The chain employs TRBV27 and TRBJ2-7; TRBD2 might be the D (5 bases). Trimming took 3 bases from V and 6 from J, leaving 15 bases between them. The CDR3 covers 14 residues. Germline V CDR1 and CDR2: MNHEY, SMNVEV (reference sequence). The CDR3 DNA reads TGTGCCAGCAGTTTGCGAGGGTATGTGGGCGAGCAGTACTTC. Amino acids: CASSLRGYVGEQYF.

This clone showed up just a few times. This chain joins TRBV14 and TRBJ2-7; perhaps TRBD2 as D (6 bases). V dropped 0 bases and J dropped 0 bases, with 12 bases sitting between them. Per germline, CDR1 SGHDN and CDR2 FVKESK. CDR3 length equals 16 residues. The CDR3 here is CASSQERGGNSYEQYF. CDR3 in DNA: TGTGCCAGCAGCCAAGAACGGGGAGGTAACTCCTACGAGCAGTACTTC.

The rearrangement links TRBV6-1 to TRBJ1-1; D unclear. Deletions cut 8 bases from V and 7 bases from J, with 11 bases between. The length of the CDR3 is 11 residues. Germline-derived CDR1 and CDR2 are MNHNS and SASEGT. The CDR3 loop is CASGSTGEAFF. The CDR3 DNA reads as TGTGCCAGCGGTTCGACGGGTGAAGCTTTCTTT.

This chain connects TRBV28 to TRBJ2-1, with D unclear. Germline CDR1 reads MDHEN; CDR2 reads SYDVKM. CDR3 size: 12 residues. V was trimmed by 5 bases and J by 6 bases, leaving 8 bases between them. The CDR3: CASSLVGNEQFF. The CDR3 coding sequence is TGTGCCAGCAGTCTAGTGGGCAATGAGCAGTTCTTC.

J is TRBJ1-6 and V is TRBV7-2; 9 positions agree with TRBD1. J lost 10 bases, V lost 1 base, and 5 bases had no gene match. In germline, CDR1 is SGHTA, CDR2 FQGNSA. CDR3 size: 15 residues. The CDR3 DNA reads TGTGCCAGCAGCTTAGAGGGACAGGGTCAATCACCCCTCCACTTT. Translated, it gives CASSLEGQGQSPLHF. Filled out from reference TRBV7-2 and TRBJ1-6, the complete variable domain reads GAGVSQSPSNKVTEKGKDVELRCDPISGHTALYWYRQSLGQGLEFLIYFQGNSAPDKSGLPSDRFSAERTGGSVSTLTIQRTQQEDSAVYLCASSLEGQGQSPLHFGNGTRLTVT.

The V call is TRBV6-1, the J call TRBJ2-7; 8 nucleotides align to TRBD1. Germline trimming cut 8 bases from V and 7 bases from J; bases unmatched to any gene: 10. The CDR3 is 13 amino acids. The germline V gene encodes CDR1 MNHNS and CDR2 SASEGT. The CDR3 here is CASSDRALREQYF. CDR3 DNA sequence: TGTGCCAGCTCGGACAGGGCCCTCCGGGAGCAGTACTTC.

This rearrangement joins TRBV29-1 to TRBJ2-1; 11 bases are shared with TRBD2. The trim removed 4 bases at V and 6 bases at J, leaving 5 bases unmatched. Germline V gene lookup returns CDR1 SQVTM and CDR2 ANQGSEA. The CDR3 runs 14 residues. The CDR3 DNA reads TGCAGCGTTGCAACTAGCGGGAGTGTCAATGAGCAGTTCTTC. Encoded protein: CSVATSGSVNEQFF.

This clone was detected once. The chain recombines TRBV12-5 with TRBJ1-3, with D possibly being TRBD1 (5 bases). Trimming removed 6 bases from V and 4 bases from J, with 10 bases in between. This CDR3 has 13 residues. Germline CDR1 is LGHNT and CDR2 is FRNRAP. The CDR3 sequence: CASGEGTGNTIYF. The CDR3 DNA reads as TGTGCTAGTGGGGAGGGGACCGGAAACACCATATATTTT.

V and J are TRBV5-4 and TRBJ2-1; no clear D gene. The CDR3 runs to 13 residues. Germline V gene lookup returns CDR1 SGHNT and CDR2 YYREEE (reference sequence). V was trimmed by 4 bases and J by 8 bases, leaving 13 bases between them. This CDR3 reads CASSPVGRHEQFF. In nucleotides, the CDR3 is TGTGCCAGCAGCCCGGTTGGCAGGCATGAGCAGTTCTTC.

This clone has more than one count but fewer than ten. This chain connects TRBV29-1 to TRBJ1-1, with 9 nucleotides matching TRBD1. The CDR3 has 13 amino acids. Trimming removed 6 bases from V and 5 bases from J; junction bases left unmatched: 7. Looked up from germline, CDR1 is SQVTM and CDR2 is ANQGSEA. The CDR3 nucleotides are TGCAGCGTATTGACAGGGGGAAGGACTGAAGCTTTCTTT. This sequence encodes CSVLTGGRTEAFF.

The chain couples TRBV6-5 to TRBJ2-7; 7 nucleotides match TRBD2. CDR3 length equals 13 residues. Germline-derived CDR1 and CDR2 are MNHEY and SVGAGI. The V and J ends lost 7 bases and 5 bases, in that order; junction bases with no gene match: 8. CDR3 residues: CASTLIRGDEQYF. The CDR3 region has the DNA TGTGCCAGCACCCTCATCCGGGGGGACGAGCAGTACTTC.

In its sample, this clone is medium-sized (0.01 to 0.1%). This chain uses TRBV19 with TRBJ1-1, with 7 bases matching TRBD1. The trim removed 11 bases at V and 6 bases at J, leaving 9 bases unmatched. The CDR3 runs to 12 residues. The germline V gene encodes CDR1 LNHDA and CDR2 SQIVND (reference sequence). The DNA for the CDR3 is TGTGCCGTTCACAGGGGATACGCTGAAGCTTTCTTT. Translating gives CAVHRGYAEAFF.

The chain employs TRBV27 and TRBJ1-1; D is perhaps TRBD1 (5 bases). The V gene's germline CDR1 is MNHEY and CDR2 SMNVEV (reference sequence). The length of the CDR3 is 12 residues. V lost 3 bases and J 6 bases, leaving 8 bases between the germline ends. The CDR3 is CASSFGGAEAFF. The CDR3 bases are TGTGCCAGCAGTTTCGGGGGGGCTGAAGCTTTCTTT.

This chain connects TRBV5-5 to TRBJ1-5, with a weak D call TRBD1 (5 bases). Trimming stripped 1 base from V and 5 bases from J, with 10 bases between. The germline V gene has CDR1 SGHKS and CDR2 YYEKEE (reference sequence). The CDR3 sequence is 14 residues long. The CDR3 DNA follows: TGTGCCAGCAGCTTGCAGGGAGGGGATCAGCCCCAGCATTTT. As protein: CASSLQGGDQPQHF.

This clone was recorded only once. The chain recombines TRBV5-4 with TRBJ1-2; TRBD1 agrees at 7 bases. The J segment lost 2 bases and the V segment lost 2 bases, leaving 3 bases of the junction unmatched. The CDR3 is made up of 14 amino acids. Per the germline V gene, CDR1 is SGHNT and CDR2 is YYREEE (reference sequence). DNA of the CDR3: TGTGCCAGCAGCTTCCAGGGGGTGAACTATGGCTACACCTTC. This translates into CASSFQGVNYGYTF.

This sequence joins TRBV5-1 and TRBJ1-1; 7 bases fit TRBD1. The CDR3 sequence is 14 residues long. Germline V lookup: CDR1 SGHRS, CDR2 YFSETQ. The V gene end was trimmed by 4 bases and the J gene end by 4 bases; junction bases not matched to a gene: 7. Written as DNA, the CDR3 is TGCGCCAGCAGCCTAGGGGGCGTTGGCACTGAAGCTTTCTTT. This encodes CASSLGGVGTEAFF.

This clone has just a few counts. The chain recombines TRBV7-2 with TRBJ1-1; D not certain. Trimming removed 0 bases at V and 1 base at J, with 9 bases between. Germline-derived CDR1 and CDR2 are SGHTA and FQGNSA. CDR3 length equals 15 residues. The CDR3 reads CASSLAIGGNTEAFF. Here the CDR3 DNA reads TGTGCCAGCAGCTTAGCGATAGGAGGGAACACTGAAGCTTTCTTT.

V usage is TRBV19 and J usage is TRBJ2-1, with 10 bases aligning to TRBD2. The CDR3 extends over 15 amino acids. From germline, CDR1 is LNHDA and CDR2 SQIVND (reference sequence). The J segment lost 3 bases and the V segment lost 5 bases, leaving 4 bases of the junction unmatched. CDR3 in amino acids: CASSELAGLYNEQFF. The CDR3 DNA reads as TGTGCCAGTAGTGAACTAGCGGGACTCTACAATGAGCAGTTCTTC.

The genes are TRBV5-6 and TRBJ2-3; a possible D gene is TRBD1 (5 bases). Per germline, CDR1 SGHDT and CDR2 YYEEEE. This CDR3 has 15 amino acids. V was clipped by 6 bases and J by 4 bases, with 18 bases between them. The CDR3 DNA sequence: TGTGCCAGCAATTTGGACACCCGAACCCCAGATACGCAGTATTTT. Translation gives CASNLDTRTPDTQYF.